This T cell receptor (beta chain) was captured in a study of cytomegalovirus exposure and HLA in healthy donors. The PCR contained 60 Vbeta and 13 Jbeta primers. Measured with immunoSEQ multiplex PCR; TCRdb has only the in-frame clones, and not every one. The data show 150,000 to 160,000 clones, around 82% seen once. Material: PBMCs. The receptor was isolated from a woman between 50 and 59 years old in good health and CMV-seropositive.

The CDR3 sequence is CASSIDLGRGYGYTF. DNA of the CDR3: TGTGCCAGTAGTATAGATTTAGGCAGGGGATATGGCTACACCTTC. V usage is TRBV19 and J usage is TRBJ1-2; D perhaps matches TRBD1 (6 bases). CDR1 and CDR2 (germline): LNHDA, SQIVND (reference sequence). The CDR3 length is 15 residues. Deletions cut 0 bases from V and 5 bases from J, with 13 bases between.